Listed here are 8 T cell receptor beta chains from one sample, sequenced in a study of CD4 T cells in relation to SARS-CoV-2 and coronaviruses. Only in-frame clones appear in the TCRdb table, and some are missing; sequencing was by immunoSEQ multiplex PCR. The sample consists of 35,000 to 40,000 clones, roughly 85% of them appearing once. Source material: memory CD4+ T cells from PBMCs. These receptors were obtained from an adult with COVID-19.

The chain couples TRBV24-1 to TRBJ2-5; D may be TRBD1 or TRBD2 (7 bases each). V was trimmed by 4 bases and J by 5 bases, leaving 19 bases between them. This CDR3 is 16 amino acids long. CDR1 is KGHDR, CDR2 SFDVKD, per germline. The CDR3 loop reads CATSDPGPQGGETQYF. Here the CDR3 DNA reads TGTGCCACCAGTGACCCCGGGCCGCAGGGGGGGGAGACCCAGTACTTC.

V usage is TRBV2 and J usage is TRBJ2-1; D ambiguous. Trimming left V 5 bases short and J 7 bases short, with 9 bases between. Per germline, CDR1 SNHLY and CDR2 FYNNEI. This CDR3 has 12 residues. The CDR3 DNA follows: TGTGCCAGCAGTCTAGACGCTAATGAGCAGTTCTTC. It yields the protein CASSLDANEQFF.

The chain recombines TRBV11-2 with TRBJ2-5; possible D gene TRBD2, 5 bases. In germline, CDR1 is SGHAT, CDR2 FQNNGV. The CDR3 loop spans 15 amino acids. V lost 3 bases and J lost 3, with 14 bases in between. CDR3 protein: CASSLAGKEEETQYF. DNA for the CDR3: TGTGCCAGCAGCTTGGCCGGGAAGGAGGAAGAGACCCAGTACTTC. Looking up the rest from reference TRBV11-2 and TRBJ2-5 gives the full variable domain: EAGVAQSPRYKIIEKRQSVAFWCNPISGHATLYWYQQILGQGPKLLIQFQNNGVVDDSQLPKDRFSAERLKGVDSTLKIQPAKLEDSAVYLCASSLAGKEEETQYFGPGTRLLVL.

CDR3 sequence: CASIRPGQGKTDEQFF. The CDR3 coding sequence is TGTGCCAGCATCAGACCGGGACAGGGTAAGACGGATGAGCAGTTCTTC. This chain connects TRBV2 to TRBJ2-1; 9 bases agree with TRBD1. Germline CDR1 reads SNHLY; CDR2 reads FYNNEI. J lost 8 bases, V lost 7 bases, and 15 bases had no gene match. This CDR3 comprises 16 residues.

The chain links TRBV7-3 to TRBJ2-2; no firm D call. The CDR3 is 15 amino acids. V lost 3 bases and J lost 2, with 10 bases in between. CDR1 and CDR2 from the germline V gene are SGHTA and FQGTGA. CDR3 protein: CASSFGYTNTGELFF. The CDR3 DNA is TGTGCCAGCAGCTTTGGCTACACAAACACCGGGGAGCTGTTTTTT.

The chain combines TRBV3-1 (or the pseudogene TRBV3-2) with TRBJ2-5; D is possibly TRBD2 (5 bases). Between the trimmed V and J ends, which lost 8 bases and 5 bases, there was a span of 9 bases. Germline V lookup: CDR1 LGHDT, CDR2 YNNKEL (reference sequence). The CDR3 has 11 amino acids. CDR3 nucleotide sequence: TGTGCCAGCCGGGAATTCGAGACCCAGTACTTC. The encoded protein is CASREFETQYF.

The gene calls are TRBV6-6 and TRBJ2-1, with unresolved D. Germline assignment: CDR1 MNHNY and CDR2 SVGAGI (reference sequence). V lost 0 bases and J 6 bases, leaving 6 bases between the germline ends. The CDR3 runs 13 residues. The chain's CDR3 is CASSYSMGNEQFF. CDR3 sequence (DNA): TGTGCCAGCAGTTACTCGATGGGCAATGAGCAGTTCTTC.

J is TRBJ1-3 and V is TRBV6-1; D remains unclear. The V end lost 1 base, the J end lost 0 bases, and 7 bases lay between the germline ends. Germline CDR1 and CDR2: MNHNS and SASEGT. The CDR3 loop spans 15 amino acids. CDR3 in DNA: TGTGCCAGCAGTGAAGAGGGCCTCTCTGGAAACACCATATATTTT. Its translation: CASSEEGLSGNTIYF.